The clone carrying this T cell receptor beta chain was counted ten times or more. Antigen: not known. Genomic DNA yielded TCR beta CDR3, amplified by two-round multiplex PCR. With primers specific to each TRBV and TRBJ gene, the first-round PCR was performed. Via MiXCR, TCRdb re-called the multiplex PCR reads, giving one row per CDR3 protein. The sample holds about 35,000 distinct CDR3 sequences; 30% to 35% are singletons and the top ten take about 25%. This record comes from a study of prognosis after radiotherapy for stage I lung cancer. Study in general: Radiotherapy was SBRT in 3 to 5 fractions with a biologically effective dose of at least 100 Gy.

Peripheral blood, about 6 milliliters per draw, was collected at each of two time points. Findings of the study overall: Clone counts measured for unique TCRs fell after stereotactic body radiation therapy, median approximately 10,000 versus 7,000.

The input for sequencing was PBMCs, taken before or after stereotactic body radiation therapy (not recorded which). The sequence was obtained from a donor of 50 years or more with non-small cell lung cancer.

CDR3 residues: CSAHGRDLAFF. CDR3 bases: TGCAGCGCACACGGACGGGATTTAGCTTTCTTT. This chain uses TRBV29-1 with TRBJ1-1; no definite D call. The CDR3 runs to 11 residues. V was pared by 7 bases and J by 10 bases, with 16 bases between. The germline V gene has CDR1 SQVTM and CDR2 ANQGSEA.